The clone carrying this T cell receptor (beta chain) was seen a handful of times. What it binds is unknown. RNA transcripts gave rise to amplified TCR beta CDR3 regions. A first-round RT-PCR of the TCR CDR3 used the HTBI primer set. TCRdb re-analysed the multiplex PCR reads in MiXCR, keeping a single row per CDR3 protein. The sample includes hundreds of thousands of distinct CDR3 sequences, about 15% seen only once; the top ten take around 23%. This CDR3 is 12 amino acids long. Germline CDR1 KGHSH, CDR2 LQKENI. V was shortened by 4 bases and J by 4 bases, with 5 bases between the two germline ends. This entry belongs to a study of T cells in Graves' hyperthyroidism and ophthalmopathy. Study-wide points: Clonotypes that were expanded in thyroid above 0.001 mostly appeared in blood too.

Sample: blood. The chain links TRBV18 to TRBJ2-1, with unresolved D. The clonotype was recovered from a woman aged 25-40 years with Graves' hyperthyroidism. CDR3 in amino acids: CASSRAYNEQFF. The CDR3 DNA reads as TGTGCCAGCTCACGCGCTTACAATGAGCAGTTCTTC.